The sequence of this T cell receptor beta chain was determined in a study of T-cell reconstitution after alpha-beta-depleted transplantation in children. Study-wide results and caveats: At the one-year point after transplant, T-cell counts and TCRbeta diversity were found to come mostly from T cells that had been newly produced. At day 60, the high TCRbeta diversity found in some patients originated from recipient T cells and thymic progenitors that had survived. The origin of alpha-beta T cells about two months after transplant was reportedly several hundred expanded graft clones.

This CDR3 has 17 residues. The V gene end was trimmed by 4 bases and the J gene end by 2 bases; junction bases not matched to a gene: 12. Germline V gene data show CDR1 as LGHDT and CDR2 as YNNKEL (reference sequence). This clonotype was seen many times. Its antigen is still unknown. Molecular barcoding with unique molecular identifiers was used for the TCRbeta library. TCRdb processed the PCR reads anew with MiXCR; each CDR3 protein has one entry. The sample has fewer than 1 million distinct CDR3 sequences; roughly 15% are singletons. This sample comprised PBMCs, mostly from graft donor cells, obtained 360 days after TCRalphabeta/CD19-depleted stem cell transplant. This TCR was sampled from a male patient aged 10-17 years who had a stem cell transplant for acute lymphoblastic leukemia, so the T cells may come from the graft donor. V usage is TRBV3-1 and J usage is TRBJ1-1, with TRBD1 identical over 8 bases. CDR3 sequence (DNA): TGTGCCAGCAGCCCCGGGCGGACAGGGCGGATTAACACTGAAGCTTTCTTT. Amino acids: CASSPGRTGRINTEAFF.